This TCR beta chain was sequenced in a study of CD8 T cells in Susac syndrome. Peripheral blood CD8+ and CD4+ T cells were profiled by TCR beta sequencing. Bulk CD8+ and CD4+ cells came from magnetic negative isolation; CD8+ TEMRA by FACS. General study findings and limits: Individuals included in the TCR sequencing and HLA analysis were acknowledged by the study to be relatively few in number.

Random hexamers were used to reverse transcribe an amount of about 0.45 to 1 ug RNA. An immunoSEQ multiplex PCR amplified TCR beta CDR3 over 54 Vbeta and 13 Jbeta. MiXCR, run by TCRdb on the immunoSEQ multiplex PCR reads, gives a single entry per CDR3 protein. The table shows about 430,000 distinct CDR3 sequences, with more than 80% occurring only once. The V end lost 3 bases, the J end lost 8 bases, and 7 bases lay between the germline ends. The CDR3 is made up of 12 amino acids. Per the germline V gene, CDR1 is LNHDA and CDR2 is SQIVND (reference sequence). On this clonotype itself: The antigen is unknown.

The gene calls are TRBV19 and TRBJ2-2; D not resolved. Sequenced material: CD8+ T cells from PBMCs. The receptor was derived from a human donor with multiple sclerosis. The CDR3 is CASSMVGGELFF. CDR3 DNA sequence: TGTGCCAGTAGTATGGTCGGGGGGGAGCTGTTTTTT.